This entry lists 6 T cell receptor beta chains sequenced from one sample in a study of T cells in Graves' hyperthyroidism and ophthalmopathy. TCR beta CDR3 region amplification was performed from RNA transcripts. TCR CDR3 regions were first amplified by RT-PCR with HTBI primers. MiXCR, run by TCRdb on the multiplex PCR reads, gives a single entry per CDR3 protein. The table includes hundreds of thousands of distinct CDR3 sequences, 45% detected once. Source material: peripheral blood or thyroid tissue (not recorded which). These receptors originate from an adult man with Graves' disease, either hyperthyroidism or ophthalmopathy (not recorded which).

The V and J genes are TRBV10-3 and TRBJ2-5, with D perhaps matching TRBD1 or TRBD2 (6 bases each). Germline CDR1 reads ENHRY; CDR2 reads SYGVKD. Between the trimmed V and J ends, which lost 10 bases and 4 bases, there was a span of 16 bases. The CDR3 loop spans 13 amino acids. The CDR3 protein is CATNNREAETQYF. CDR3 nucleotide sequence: TGTGCCACCAATAACAGGGAGGCAGAGACCCAGTACTTC.

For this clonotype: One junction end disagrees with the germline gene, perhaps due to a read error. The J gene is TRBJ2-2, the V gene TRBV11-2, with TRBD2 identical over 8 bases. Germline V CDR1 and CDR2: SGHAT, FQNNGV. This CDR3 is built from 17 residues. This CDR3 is CASSQVRAGVGTGELFF. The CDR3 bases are TGCGCCAGCAGCCAAGTTAGAGCGGGAGTGGGAACCGGGGAGCTGTTTTTT.

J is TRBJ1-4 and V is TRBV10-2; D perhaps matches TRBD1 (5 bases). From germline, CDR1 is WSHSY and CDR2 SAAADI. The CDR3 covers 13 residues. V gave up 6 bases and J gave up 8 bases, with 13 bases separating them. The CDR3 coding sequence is TGCGCCAGCAGGGAGGGGATTGGGGAAAAACTGTTTTTT. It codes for CASREGIGEKLFF.

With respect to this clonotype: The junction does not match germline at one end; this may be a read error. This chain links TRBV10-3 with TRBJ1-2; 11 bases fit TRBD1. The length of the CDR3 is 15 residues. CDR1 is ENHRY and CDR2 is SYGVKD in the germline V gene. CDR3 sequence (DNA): TGTGCCACCAGTGCCATGGACAGGGGGCTCGTTGGCTACACCTTC. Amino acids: CATSAMDRGLVGYTF.

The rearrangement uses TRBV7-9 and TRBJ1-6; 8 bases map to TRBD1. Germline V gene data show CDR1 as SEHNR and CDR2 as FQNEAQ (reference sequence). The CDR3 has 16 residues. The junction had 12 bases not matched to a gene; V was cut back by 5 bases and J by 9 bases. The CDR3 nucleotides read TGTGCCAGCAGCCACGACGGACAGGGTCAACGTTCACCCCTCCACTTT. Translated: CASSHDGQGQRSPLHF. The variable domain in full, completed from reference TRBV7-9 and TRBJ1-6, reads DTGVSQNPRHKITKRGQNVTFRCDPISEHNRLYWYRQTLGQGPEFLTYFQNEAQLEKSRLLSDRFSAERPKGSFSTLEIQRTEQGDSAMYLCASSHDGQGQRSPLHFGNGTRLTVT.

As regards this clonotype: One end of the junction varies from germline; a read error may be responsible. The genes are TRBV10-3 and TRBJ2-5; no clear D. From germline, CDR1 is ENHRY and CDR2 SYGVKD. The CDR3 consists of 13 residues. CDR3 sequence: CASRTPTIETPYF. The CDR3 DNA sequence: TGTGCCAGCAGGACCCCGACGATCGAGACCCCGTACTTC.